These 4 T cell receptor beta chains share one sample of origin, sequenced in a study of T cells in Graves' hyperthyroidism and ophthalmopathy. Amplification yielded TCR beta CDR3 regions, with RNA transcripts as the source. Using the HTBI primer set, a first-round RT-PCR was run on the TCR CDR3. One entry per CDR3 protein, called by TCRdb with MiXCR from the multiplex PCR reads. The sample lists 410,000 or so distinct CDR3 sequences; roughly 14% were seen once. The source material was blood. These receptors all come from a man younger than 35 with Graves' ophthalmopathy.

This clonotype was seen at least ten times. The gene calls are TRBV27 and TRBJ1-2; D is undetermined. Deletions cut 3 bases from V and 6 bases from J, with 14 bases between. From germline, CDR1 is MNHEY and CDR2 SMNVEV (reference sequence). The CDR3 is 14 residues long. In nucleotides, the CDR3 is TGTGCCAGCAGTTTTCTCGGGGAAAGAGATGGCTACACCTTC. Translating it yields CASSFLGERDGYTF.

CDR3 in DNA: TGCAGCGTGGACAGGGGTCGAGACGAGCAGTACTTC. This translates into CSVDRGRDEQYF. V usage is TRBV29-1 and J usage is TRBJ2-7; 9 bases line up with TRBD1. Germline assignment: CDR1 SQVTM and CDR2 ANQGSEA. The CDR3 has 12 residues. The J segment lost 5 bases and the V segment lost 6 bases, leaving 5 bases of the junction unmatched.

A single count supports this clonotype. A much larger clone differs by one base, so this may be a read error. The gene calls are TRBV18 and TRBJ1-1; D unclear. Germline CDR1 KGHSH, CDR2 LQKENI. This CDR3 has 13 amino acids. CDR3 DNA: TGTGCCAGCTCACCGGCCGAGAACGCTGAAGCTTTCTTT. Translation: CASSPAENAEAFF. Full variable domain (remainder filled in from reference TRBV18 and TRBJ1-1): NAGVMQNPRHLVRRRGQEARLRCSPMKGHSHVYWYRQLPEEGLKFMVYLQKENIIDESGMPKERFSAEFPKEGPSILRIQQVVRGDSAAYFCASSPAENAEAFFGQGTRLTVV.

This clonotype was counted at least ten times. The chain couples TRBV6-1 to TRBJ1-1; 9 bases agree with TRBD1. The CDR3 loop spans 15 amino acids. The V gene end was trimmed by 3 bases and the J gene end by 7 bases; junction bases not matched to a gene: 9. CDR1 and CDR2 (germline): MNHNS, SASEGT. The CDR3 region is CASSEGYRGRGEAFF. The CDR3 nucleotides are TGTGCCAGCAGTGAGGGCTACAGGGGGCGCGGTGAAGCTTTCTTT.